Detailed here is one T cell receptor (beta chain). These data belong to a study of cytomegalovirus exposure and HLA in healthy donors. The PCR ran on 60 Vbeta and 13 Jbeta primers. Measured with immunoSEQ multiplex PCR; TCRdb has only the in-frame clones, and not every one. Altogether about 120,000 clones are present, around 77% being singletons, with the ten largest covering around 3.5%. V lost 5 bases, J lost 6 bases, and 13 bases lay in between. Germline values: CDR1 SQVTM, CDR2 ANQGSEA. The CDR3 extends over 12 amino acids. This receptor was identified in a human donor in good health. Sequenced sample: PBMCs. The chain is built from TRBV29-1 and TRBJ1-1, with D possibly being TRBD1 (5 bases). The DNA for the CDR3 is TGCAGCGTTTTCCGCGGGGGAGCTGAAGCTTTCTTT. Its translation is CSVFRGGAEAFF.